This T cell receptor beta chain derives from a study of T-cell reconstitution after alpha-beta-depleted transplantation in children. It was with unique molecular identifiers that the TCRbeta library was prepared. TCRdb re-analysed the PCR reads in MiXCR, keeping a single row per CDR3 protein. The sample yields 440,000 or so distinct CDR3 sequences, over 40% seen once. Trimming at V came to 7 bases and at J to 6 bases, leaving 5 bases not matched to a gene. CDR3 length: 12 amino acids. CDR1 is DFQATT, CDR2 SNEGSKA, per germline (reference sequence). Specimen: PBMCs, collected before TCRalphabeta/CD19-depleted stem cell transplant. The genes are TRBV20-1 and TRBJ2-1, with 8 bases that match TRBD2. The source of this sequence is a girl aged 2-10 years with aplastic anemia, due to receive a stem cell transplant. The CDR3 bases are TGCAGTGGCCTTACTAGCGGCAATGAGCAGTTCTTC. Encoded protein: CSGLTSGNEQFF.